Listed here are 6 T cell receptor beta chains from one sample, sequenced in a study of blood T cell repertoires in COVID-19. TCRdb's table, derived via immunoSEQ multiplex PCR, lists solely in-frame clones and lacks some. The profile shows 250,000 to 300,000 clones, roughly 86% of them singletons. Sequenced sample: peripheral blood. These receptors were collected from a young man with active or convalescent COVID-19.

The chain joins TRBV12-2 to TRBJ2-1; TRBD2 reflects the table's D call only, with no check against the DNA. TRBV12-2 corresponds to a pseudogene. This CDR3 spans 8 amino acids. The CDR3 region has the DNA TGTGCAAGTCGCCTAAGGTTCTTC. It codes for CASRLRFF.

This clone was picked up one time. CDR3 residues: CASRVNLAGFQETQYF. The CDR3 DNA sequence: TGCGCCAGCAGGGTGAATCTAGCGGGGTTCCAAGAGACCCAGTACTTC. The J gene is TRBJ2-5, the V gene TRBV5-1, with 9 bases aligning to TRBD2. Germline V CDR1 and CDR2: SGHRS, YFSETQ. The CDR3 has 16 residues. V shed 5 bases, J shed 1 base, and the junction held 9 bases outside the gene matches.

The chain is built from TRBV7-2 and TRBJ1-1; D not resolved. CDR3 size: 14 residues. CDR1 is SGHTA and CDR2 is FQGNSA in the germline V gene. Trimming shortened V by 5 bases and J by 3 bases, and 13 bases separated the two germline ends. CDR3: CASSPWGGDTEAFF. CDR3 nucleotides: TGTGCCAGCAGCCCATGGGGAGGAGACACTGAAGCTTTCTTT.

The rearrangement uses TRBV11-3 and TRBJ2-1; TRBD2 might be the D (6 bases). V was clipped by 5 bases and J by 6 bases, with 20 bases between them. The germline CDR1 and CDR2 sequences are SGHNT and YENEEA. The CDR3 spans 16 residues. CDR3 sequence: CASSQGSGGPLNEQFF. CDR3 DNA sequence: TGTGCCAGCAGCCAAGGATCAGGAGGGCCCCTCAATGAGCAGTTCTTC.

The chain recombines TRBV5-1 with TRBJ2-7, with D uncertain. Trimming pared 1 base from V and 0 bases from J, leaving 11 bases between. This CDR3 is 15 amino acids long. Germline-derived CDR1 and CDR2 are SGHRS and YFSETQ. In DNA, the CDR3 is TGCGCCAGCAGCTTGTCAGGTGCTTACTCCTACGAGCAGTACTTC. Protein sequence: CASSLSGAYSYEQYF.

The CDR3 coding sequence is TGTGCCAGCAGTTACTCGGGTGAGAGGGAGCAGTTCTTC. This gives the protein CASSYSGEREQFF. The J gene is TRBJ2-1, the V gene TRBV6-2 or TRBV6-3; D gene unclear. Germline CDR1 MNHEY, CDR2 SVGEGT. V was cut by 0 bases and J by 10 bases, with 10 bases left in between. The CDR3 spans 13 residues.